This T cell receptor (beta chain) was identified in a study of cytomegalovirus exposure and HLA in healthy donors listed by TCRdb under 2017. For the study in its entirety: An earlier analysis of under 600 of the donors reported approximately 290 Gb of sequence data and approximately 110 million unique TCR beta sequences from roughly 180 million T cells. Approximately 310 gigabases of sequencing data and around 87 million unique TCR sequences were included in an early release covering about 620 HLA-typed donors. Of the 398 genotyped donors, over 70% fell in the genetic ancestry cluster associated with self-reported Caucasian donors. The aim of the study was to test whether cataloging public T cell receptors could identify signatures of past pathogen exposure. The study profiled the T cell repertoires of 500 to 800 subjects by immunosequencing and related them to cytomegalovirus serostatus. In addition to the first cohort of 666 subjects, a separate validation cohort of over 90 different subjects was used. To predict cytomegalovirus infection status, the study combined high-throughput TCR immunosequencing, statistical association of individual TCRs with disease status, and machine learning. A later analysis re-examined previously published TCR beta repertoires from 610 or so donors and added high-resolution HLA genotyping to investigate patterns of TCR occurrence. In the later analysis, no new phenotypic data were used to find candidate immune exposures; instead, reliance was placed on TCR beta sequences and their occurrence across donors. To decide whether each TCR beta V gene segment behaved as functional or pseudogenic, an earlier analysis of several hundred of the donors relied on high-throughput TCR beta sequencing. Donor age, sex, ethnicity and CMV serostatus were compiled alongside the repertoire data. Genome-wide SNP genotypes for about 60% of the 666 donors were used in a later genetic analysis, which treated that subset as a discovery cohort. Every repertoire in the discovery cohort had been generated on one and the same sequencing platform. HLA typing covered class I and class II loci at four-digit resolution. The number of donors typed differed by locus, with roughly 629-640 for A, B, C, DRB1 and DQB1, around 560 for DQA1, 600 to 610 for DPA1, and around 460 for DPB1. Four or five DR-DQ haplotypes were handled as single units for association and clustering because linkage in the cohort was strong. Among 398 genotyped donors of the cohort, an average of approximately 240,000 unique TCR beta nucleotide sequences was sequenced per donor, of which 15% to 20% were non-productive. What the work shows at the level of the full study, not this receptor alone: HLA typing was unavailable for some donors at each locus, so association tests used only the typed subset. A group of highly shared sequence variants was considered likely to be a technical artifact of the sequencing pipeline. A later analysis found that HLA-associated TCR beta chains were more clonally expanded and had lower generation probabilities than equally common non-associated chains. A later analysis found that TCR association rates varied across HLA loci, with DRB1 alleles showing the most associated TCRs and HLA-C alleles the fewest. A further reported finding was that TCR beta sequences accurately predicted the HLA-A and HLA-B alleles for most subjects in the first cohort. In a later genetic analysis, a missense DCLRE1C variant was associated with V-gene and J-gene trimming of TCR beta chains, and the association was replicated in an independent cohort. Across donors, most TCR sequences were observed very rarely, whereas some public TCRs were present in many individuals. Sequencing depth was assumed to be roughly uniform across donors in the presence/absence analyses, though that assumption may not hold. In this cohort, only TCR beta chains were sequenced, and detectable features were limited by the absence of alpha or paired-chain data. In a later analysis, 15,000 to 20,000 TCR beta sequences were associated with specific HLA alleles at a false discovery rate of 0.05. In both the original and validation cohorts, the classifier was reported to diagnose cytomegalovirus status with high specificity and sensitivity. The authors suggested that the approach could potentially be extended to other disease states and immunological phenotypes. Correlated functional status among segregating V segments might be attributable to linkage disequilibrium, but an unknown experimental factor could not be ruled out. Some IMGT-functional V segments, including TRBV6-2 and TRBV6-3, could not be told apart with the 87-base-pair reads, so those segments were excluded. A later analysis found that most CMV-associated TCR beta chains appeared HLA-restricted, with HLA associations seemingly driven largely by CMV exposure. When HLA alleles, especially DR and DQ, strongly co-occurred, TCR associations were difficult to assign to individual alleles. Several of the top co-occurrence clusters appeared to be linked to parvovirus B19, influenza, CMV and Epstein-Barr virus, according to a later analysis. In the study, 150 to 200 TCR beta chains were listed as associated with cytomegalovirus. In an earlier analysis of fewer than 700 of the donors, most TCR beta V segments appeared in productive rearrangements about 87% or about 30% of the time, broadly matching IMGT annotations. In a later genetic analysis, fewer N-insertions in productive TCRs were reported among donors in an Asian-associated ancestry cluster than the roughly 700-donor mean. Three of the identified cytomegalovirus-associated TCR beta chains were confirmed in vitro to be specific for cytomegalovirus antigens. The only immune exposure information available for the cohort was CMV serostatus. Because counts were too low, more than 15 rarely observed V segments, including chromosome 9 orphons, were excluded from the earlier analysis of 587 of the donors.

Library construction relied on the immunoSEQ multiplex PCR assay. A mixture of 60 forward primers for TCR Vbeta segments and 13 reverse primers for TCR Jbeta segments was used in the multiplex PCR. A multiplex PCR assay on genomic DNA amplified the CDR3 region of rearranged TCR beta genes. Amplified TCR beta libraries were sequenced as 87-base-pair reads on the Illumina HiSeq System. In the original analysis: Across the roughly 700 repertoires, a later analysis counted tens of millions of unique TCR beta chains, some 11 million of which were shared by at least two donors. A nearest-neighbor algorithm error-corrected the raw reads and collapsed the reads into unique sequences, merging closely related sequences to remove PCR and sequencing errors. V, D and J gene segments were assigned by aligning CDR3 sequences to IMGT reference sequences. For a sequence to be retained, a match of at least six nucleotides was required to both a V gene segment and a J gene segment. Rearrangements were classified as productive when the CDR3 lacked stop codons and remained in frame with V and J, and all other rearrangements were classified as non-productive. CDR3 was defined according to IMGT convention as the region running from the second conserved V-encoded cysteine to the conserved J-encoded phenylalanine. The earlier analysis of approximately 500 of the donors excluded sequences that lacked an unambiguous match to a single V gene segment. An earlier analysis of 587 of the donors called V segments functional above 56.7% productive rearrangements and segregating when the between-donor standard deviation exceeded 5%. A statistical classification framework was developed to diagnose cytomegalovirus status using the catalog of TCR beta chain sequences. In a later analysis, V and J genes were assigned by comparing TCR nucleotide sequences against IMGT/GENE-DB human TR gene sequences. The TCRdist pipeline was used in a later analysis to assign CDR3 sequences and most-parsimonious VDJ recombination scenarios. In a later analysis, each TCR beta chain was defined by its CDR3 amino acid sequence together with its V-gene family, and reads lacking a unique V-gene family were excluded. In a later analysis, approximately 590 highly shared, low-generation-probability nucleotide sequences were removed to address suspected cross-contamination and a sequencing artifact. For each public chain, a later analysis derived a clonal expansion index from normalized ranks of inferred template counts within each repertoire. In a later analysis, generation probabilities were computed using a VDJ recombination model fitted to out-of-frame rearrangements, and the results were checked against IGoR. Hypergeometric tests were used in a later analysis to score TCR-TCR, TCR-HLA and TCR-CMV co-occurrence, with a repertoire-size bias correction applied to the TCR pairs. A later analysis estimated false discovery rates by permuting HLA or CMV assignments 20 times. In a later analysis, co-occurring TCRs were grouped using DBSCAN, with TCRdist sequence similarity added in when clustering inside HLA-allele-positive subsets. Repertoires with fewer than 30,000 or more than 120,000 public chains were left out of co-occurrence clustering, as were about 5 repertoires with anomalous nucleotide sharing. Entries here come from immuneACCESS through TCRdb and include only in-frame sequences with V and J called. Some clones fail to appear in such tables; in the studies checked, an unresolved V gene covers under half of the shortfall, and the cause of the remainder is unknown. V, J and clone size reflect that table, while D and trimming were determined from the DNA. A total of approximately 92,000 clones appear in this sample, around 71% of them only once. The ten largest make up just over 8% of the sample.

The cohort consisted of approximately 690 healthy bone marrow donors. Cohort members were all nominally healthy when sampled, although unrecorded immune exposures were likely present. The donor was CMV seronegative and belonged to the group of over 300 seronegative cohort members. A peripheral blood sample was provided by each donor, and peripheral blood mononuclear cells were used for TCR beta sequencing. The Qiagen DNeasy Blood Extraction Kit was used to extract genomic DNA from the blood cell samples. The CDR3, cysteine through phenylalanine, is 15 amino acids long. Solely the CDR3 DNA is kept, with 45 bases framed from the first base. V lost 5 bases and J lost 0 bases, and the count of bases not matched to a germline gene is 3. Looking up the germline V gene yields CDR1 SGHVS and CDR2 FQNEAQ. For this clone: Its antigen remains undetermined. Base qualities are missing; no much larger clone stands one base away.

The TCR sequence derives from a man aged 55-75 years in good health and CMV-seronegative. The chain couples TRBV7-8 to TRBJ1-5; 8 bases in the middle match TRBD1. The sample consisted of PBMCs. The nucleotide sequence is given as TGTGCCAGCAGCAAGACAGGGGATAGCAATCAGCCCCAGCATTTT. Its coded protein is CASSKTGDSNQPQHF.